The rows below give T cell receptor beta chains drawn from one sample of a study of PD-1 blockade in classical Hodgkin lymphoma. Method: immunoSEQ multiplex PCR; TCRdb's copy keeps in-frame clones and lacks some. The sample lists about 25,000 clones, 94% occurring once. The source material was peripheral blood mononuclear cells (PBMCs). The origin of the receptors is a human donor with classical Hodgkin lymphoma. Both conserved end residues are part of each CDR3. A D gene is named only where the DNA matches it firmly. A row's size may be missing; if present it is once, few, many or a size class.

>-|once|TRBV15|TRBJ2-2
TGTGCCACCATGAAGAACACCGGGGAGCTGTTTTTT
CATMKNTGELFF
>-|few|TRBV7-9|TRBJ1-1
TGTGCCAGCAGCTTATTAAACACTGAAGCTTTCTTT
CASSLLNTEAFF
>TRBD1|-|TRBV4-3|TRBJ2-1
TGCGCCAGCAGCCAACGGACAGGGCTCAATGAGCAGTTCTTC
CASSQRTGLNEQFF
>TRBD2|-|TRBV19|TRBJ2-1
TGTGCCAGTAGCCTTAGCGGGATTCGCTACAATGAGCAGTTCTTC
CASSLSGIRYNEQFF
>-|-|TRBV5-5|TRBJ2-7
TGTGCCAGCAGCTTAGACCACTACGAGCAGTACTTC
CASSLDHYEQYF
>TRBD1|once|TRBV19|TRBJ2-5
TGTGCCAGTCGACAGGGGGCGGGGGAGACCCAGTACTTC
CASRQGAGETQYF
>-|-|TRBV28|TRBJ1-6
TGTGCCAGCAGTTCCCCCCCGGGCGGAAATTCACCCCTCCACTTT
CASSSPPGGNSPLHF
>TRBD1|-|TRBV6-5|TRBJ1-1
TGTGCCAGCAGCTCATACGACAGGGGGCATTCTGAAGCTTTCTTT
CASSSYDRGHSEAFF
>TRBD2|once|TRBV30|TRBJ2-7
TGTGCCTGGAGTGTACCAGAGACTAGCGGCTCCTACGAGCAGTACTTC
CAWSVPETSGSYEQYF
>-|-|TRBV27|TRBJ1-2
TGTGCCAGCAGTTCATACTTCACAGGGTATGGCTACACCTTC
CASSSYFTGYGYTF
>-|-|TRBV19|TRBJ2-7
TGTGCCAGTCAGCCCTCCGGGACAAGCTACGAGCAGTACTTC
CASQPSGTSYEQYF
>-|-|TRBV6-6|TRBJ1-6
TGTGCCAGCAGTTACGAGGGGGGATATAATTCACCCCTCCACTTT
CASSYEGGYNSPLHF
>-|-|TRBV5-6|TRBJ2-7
TGTGCCAGCAGCTTGGCCGGAGCGGTATACGAGCAGTACTTC
CASSLAGAVYEQYF
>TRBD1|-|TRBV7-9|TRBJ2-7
TGTGCCAGCAGCCTACTCGGGACAGGTATCTACGAGCAGTACTTC
CASSLLGTGIYEQYF
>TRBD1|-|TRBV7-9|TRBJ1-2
TGTGCCAGCAGCCGGGACAGTCATGGCTACACCTTC
CASSRDSHGYTF
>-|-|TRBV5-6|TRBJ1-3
TGTGCCAGCAGCCTGATGGGGCTCGACTACTCTGGAAACACCATATATTTT
CASSLMGLDYSGNTIYF
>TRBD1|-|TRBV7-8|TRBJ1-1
TGTGCCAGCAGCTTAGCGACAGGGGGGAACACTGAAGCTTTCTTT
CASSLATGGNTEAFF
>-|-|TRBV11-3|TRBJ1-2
TGTGCCAGCAGCTTAAACAGGGATGGCTACACCTTC
CASSLNRDGYTF
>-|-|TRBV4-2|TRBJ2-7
TGTGCCAGCAGCCAAGTAGGGGGGCGCGACGAGCAGTACTTC
CASSQVGGRDEQYF
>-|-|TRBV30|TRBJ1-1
TGTGCCTGGAGTGTGGATTGGAACACTGAAGCTTTCTTT
CAWSVDWNTEAFF
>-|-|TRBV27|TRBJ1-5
TGTGCCAGCAGTCCCAACACGGGCAATCAGCCCCAGCATTTT
CASSPNTGNQPQHF
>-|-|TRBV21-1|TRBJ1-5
TGTGCCAGCAGAATGATGGTACATTGGCATCATCAGCCCCAGCATTTT
CASRMMVHWHHQPQHF
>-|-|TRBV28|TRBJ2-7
TGTGCCAGCAGTTTTCTGTTCTACGAGCAGTACTTC
CASSFLFYEQYF
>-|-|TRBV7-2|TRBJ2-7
TGTGCCAGCAGCTTCCGGGGGTCCTACGAGCAGTACTTC
CASSFRGSYEQYF
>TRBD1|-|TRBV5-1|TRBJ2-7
TGCGCCAGCAGCGCCGGCCGGGACAGGAGCGTTTACGAGCAGTACTTC
CASSAGRDRSVYEQYF